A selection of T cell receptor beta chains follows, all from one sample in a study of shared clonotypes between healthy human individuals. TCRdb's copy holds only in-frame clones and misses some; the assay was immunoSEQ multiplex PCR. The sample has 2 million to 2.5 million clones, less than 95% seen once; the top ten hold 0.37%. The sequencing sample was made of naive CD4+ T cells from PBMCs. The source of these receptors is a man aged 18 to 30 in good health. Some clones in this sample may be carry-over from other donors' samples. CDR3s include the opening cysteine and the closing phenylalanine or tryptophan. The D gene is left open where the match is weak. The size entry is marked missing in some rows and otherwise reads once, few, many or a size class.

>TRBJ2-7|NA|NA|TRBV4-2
TGTGCCAGCAGCCAACCCCACGTAAAGTCATCTAACCCCTACGAGCAGTACTTC
CASSQPHVKSSNPYEQYF
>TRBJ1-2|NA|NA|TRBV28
TGTGCCAGCAGTTTCCCCCTCGGCCTCTATGGCTACACCTTC
CASSFPLGLYGYTF
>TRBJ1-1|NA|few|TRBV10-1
TGCGCCAGCAGTGAGGTACCGAACACTGAAGCTTTCTTT
CASSEVPNTEAFF
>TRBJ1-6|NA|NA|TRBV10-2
TGCGCCAGCATGAGGTGGCAGGCTCAAAATTCACCCCTCCACTTT
CASMRWQAQNSPLHF
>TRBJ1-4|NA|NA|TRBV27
TGTGCCAGCAGTTTGGGGCAGGGTCGGGAAAAACTGTTTTTT
CASSLGQGREKLFF
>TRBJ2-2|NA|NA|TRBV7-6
TGTGCCAGCAGCTTTGAGACTAACCCCGCCGGGGATGGCGGGGAGCTGTTTTTT
CASSFETNPAGDGGELFF
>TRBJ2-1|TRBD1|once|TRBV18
TGTGCCAGCTCACCTAGGGACAGGGGATCCCTTCACAATGAGCAGTTCTTC
CASSPRDRGSLHNEQFF
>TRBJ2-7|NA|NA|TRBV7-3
TGTGCCAGCAGCTTAACGGGGGCCGTGCTATACGAGCAGTACTTC
CASSLTGAVLYEQYF
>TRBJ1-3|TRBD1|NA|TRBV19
TGTGCCAGCAGTGATGGGCCCCATGGGGGACAGGGGGCCAGAAACACCATATATTTT
CASSDGPHGGQGARNTIYF
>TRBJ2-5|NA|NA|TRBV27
TGTGCCAGCAGCCTGCGGGGCAGGGTGGTGGAGACCCAGTACTTC
CASSLRGRVVETQYF
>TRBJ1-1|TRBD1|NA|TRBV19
TGTGCCAGTAGTAGTGGGACAGGAATCATGAACACTGAAGCTTTCTTT
CASSSGTGIMNTEAFF
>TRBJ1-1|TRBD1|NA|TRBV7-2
TGTGCCAGCAGCTTAACAGGACAGGGGAGGATGAACACTGAAGCTTTCTTT
CASSLTGQGRMNTEAFF
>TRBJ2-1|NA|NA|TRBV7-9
TGTGCCAGCAGCTTAGCCGGGGTGGATGAGCAGTTCTTC
CASSLAGVDEQFF
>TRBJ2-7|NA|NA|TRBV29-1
TGCAGCGTTGCGGACGGGACCTACGAGCAGTACTTC
CSVADGTYEQYF
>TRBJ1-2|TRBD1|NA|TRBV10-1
TGCGCCAGCAACGACAGGGCTGCAAACTATGGCTACACCTTC
CASNDRAANYGYTF
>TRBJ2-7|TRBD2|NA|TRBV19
TGTGCCAGTAGTACCCCCGGGAGGGGTCGCTACTTC
CASSTPGRGRYF
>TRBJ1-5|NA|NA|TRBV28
TGTGCCAGCAGTACGGACAATTATCAGCCCCAGCATTTT
CASSTDNYQPQHF
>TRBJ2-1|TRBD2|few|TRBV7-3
TGTGCCAGCAGCTCACAGTTTGGACTAGCGGGAGCCAATGAGCAGTTCTTC
CASSSQFGLAGANEQFF
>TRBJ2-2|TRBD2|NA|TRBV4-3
TGCGCCAGCAGCCAAGATCCCGGACTAGCGGGATTCAACACCGGGGAGCTGTTTTTT
CASSQDPGLAGFNTGELFF
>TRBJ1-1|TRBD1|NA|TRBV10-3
TGTGCCATCGGGAGGGACAGTGAACACACTGAAGCTTTCTTT
CAIGRDSEHTEAFF
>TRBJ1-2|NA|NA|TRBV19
TGTGCCAGTAGTATATTACAGGGAGGAAACTATGGCTACACCTTC
CASSILQGGNYGYTF
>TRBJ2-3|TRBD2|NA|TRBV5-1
TGCGCCAGCAGCTTGATCCCTAGCGGGAGCACAGATACGCAGTATTTT
CASSLIPSGSTDTQYF
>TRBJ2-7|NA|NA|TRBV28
TGTGCCAGCAGTTCACTACCCATCCCCTACTCCTACGAGCAGTACTTC
CASSSLPIPYSYEQYF
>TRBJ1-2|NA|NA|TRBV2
TGTGCCAGCAGTCTGGCAGATAACTATGGCTACACCTTC
CASSLADNYGYTF
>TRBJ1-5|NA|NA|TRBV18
TGTGCCAGCTCACCATTACCAGGGTTCGGAAGCAATCAGCCCCAGCATTTT
CASSPLPGFGSNQPQHF
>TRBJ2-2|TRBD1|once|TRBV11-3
TGTGCCAGCAGCTTATCGGGACAGGGGGCCGGGGAGCTGTTTTTT
CASSLSGQGAGELFF
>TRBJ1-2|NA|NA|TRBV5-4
TGTGCCAGCAGCTTACAGGCGGGCTATGGCTACACCTTC
CASSLQAGYGYTF